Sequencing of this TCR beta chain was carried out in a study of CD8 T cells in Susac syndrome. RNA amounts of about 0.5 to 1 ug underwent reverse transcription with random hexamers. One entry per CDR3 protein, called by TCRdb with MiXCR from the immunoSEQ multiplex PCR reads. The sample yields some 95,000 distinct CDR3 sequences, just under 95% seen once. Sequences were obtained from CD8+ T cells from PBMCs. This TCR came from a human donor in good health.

CDR3 sequence reads: CASSPPGVVGSGELFF. The DNA of the CDR3 is TGTGCCAGCTCACCACCCGGGGTCGTCGGCTCCGGGGAGCTGTTTTTT. The rearrangement links TRBV18 to TRBJ2-2; D possibly corresponds to TRBD2 (5 bases). The CDR3 has 16 amino acids. V was shortened by 0 bases and J by 6 bases, with 14 bases between the two germline ends. Germline V gene data show CDR1 as KGHSH and CDR2 as LQKENI. The whole variable domain, filled in from reference TRBV18 and TRBJ2-2, reads NAGVMQNPRHLVRRRGQEARLRCSPMKGHSHVYWYRQLPEEGLKFMVYLQKENIIDESGMPKERFSAEFPKEGPSILRIQQVVRGDSAAYFCASSPPGVVGSGELFFGEGSRLTVL.